This T cell receptor (beta chain) was retrieved from a study of blood T cells in healthy people across ages. PCR was performed a second time for about 6 to 12 cycles using a sample-barcoded 5' primer and a J-beta primer mix. Every sample produced at least 3 million CDR3-containing paired-end reads. TCRdb used MiXCR to reprocess the 5' RACE reads, holding one entry per CDR3 protein. Among under 2,000,000 distinct CDR3 sequences listed, about 50% were seen once. Each donor was a healthy Caucasian individual from Russia, aged about 6 to 90. Comments on this clonotype: Its antigen is not known.

V lost 5 bases to trimming and J lost 4 bases, with 9 bases between them. Germline CDR1 LGHNA, CDR2 YSLEER. This CDR3 has 13 residues. Findings and caveats of the study: Aged donors had fewer naive CD4+ cells and lower diversity than long-lived donors.

The sequencing input was blood. The sequence came from a woman between 40 and 55 years old in good health. The chain carries TRBV4-3 and TRBJ2-1; D might be TRBD1 or TRBD2, each matching 5 bases. CDR3 protein: CASSKGPYNEQFF. The CDR3 region has the DNA TGCGCCAGCAGCAAGGGACCTTACAATGAGCAGTTCTTC.